These 25 T cell receptor beta chains were all obtained from the same sample, sequenced in a study of CD8 T cells in ankylosing spondylitis. Study results and limitations: Characteristic of ankylosing spondylitis blood, it appeared, was a TCR beta motif comprising eight highly homologous variants.

TCRdb reprocessed the 5' RACE reads via MiXCR and lists one record per CDR3 protein. Counted here are some 130,000 distinct CDR3 sequences, about 15% occurring once; the ten biggest clones make up around a third. These TCRs' antigens remain unknown. The source material was blood, either unsorted or a sorted T cell fraction (not recorded which). The receptors derive from a male donor with ankylosing spondylitis.

J is TRBJ2-1 and V is TRBV28; the D gene could be TRBD1 or TRBD2 (5 bases each). Per the germline V gene, CDR1 is MDHEN and CDR2 is SYDVKM. CDR3 length equals 13 residues. V was pared by 2 bases and J by 8 bases, with 10 bases between. This CDR3 reads CASSLRGRDEQFF. Here the CDR3 DNA reads TGTGCCAGCAGTTTACGGGGCAGGGATGAGCAGTTCTTC.

The J gene is TRBJ2-7, the V gene TRBV7-2; D not certain. Between the trimmed V and J ends, which lost 5 bases and 9 bases, there was a span of 14 bases. The CDR3 is made up of 12 amino acids. Germline V gives CDR1 SGHTA, CDR2 FQGNSA. The CDR3 protein is CASSLGGFRQYF. The CDR3, as DNA: TGTGCCAGCAGCCTGGGCGGTTTTCGGCAGTACTTC.

This clonotype was counted between two and nine times. The chain joins TRBV27 to TRBJ1-1, with D possibly TRBD1 on 5 matching bases. V lost 6 bases and J 2 bases, leaving 13 bases between the germline ends. In germline, CDR1 is MNHEY, CDR2 SMNVEV (reference sequence). The CDR3 contains 14 residues. CDR3 region: CASSRMTANTEAFF. CDR3 sequence (DNA): TGTGCCAGCAGCCGGATGACAGCAAACACTGAAGCTTTCTTT.

This CDR3 is CASSLSIAPNEQFF. In DNA form, the CDR3 reads TGTGCCAGCAGTTTATCGATAGCGCCCAATGAGCAGTTCTTC. V and J are TRBV27 and TRBJ2-1; the D gene is possibly TRBD2 (5 bases). V lost 0 bases, J lost 6 bases, and 9 bases lay in between. The germline CDR1 and CDR2 sequences are MNHEY and SMNVEV (reference sequence). There are 14 residues in the CDR3.

This clonotype was seen ten or more times. This chain links TRBV27 with TRBJ2-2; D unresolved. CDR3 length: 13 amino acids. The V gene's germline CDR1 is MNHEY and CDR2 SMNVEV (reference sequence). V shed 2 bases and J shed 6 bases, with 7 bases lying between them. In DNA form, the CDR3 reads TGTGCCAGCAGTTTAGATCGAGCCGGGGAGCTGTTTTTT. Translated: CASSLDRAGELFF.

The genes are TRBV4-1 and TRBJ2-7; 12 nucleotides line up with TRBD2. Germline values: CDR1 MGHRA, CDR2 YSYEKL. This CDR3 is built from 15 residues. The ends lost 3 bases at V and 5 bases at J; junction bases unmatched: 5. CDR3 nucleotides: TGCGCCAGCAGCCACAGACTAGCGGGAGCGGACGAGCAGTACTTC. This gives the protein CASSHRLAGADEQYF.

This clonotype came up a few times. The chain recombines TRBV12-3 or TRBV12-4 with TRBJ2-2, with D possibly being TRBD1 or TRBD2 (5 bases each). V was trimmed by 3 bases and J by 4 bases, leaving 9 bases between them. This CDR3 has 14 amino acids. The DNA of the CDR3 is TGTGCCAGCAGTTTTGAGGGGTCCACCGGGGAGCTGTTTTTT. Protein product: CASSFEGSTGELFF.

This clonotype occurred many times. The chain carries TRBV7-9 and TRBJ1-1; D call uncertain. V lost 5 bases and J lost 5, with 12 bases in between. The CDR3 consists of 13 residues. Germline V lookup: CDR1 SEHNR, CDR2 FQNEAQ (reference sequence). This CDR3 reads CASSQGAVTEAFF. Written as DNA, the CDR3 is TGTGCCAGCAGCCAAGGCGCGGTAACTGAAGCTTTCTTT.

The chain has TRBV20-1 and TRBJ2-7, with D tentatively TRBD2 (5 bases). Deletions cut 4 bases from V and 2 bases from J, with 15 bases between. Germline V gene sequence: CDR1 DFQATT, CDR2 SNEGSKA (reference sequence). The CDR3 runs to 14 residues. For the CDR3, the DNA is TGCAGTGCTATAGAGGGAACCCAACCCTACGAGCAGTACTTC. The encoded protein is CSAIEGTQPYEQYF.

This clonotype showed up just a few times. V usage is TRBV6-2 or TRBV6-3 and J usage is TRBJ2-7; TRBD1 matches 7 bases. The J segment lost 2 bases and the V segment lost 7 bases, leaving 11 bases of the junction unmatched. Germline V gives CDR1 MNHEY, CDR2 SVGEGT. The CDR3 length is 15 residues. The CDR3 DNA is TGTGCCAGCACTCCACCCCCGGGACAGACCTACGAGCAGTACTTC. It yields the protein CASTPPPGQTYEQYF.

This clonotype was detected a few times. V is TRBV7-9 and J is TRBJ2-1, with 10 bases identical to TRBD2. This CDR3 spans 17 amino acids. CDR1 SEHNR and CDR2 FQNEAQ come from the germline V gene (reference sequence). The junction had 10 bases not matched to a gene; V was cut back by 1 base and J by 7 bases. CDR3 DNA sequence: TGTGCCAGCAGCTTAGTAAGTCTAGCGGGAGTCCCTAATGAGCAGTTCTTC. Translation: CASSLVSLAGVPNEQFF. Using reference TRBV7-9 and TRBJ2-1 for the parts outside the CDR3, the full variable domain is DTGVSQNPRHKITKRGQNVTFRCDPISEHNRLYWYRQTLGQGPEFLTYFQNEAQLEKSRLLSDRFSAERPKGSFSTLEIQRTEQGDSAMYLCASSLVSLAGVPNEQFFGPGTRLTVL.

This clonotype was counted a few times. The rearrangement joins TRBV13 to TRBJ2-5, with D unresolved. CDR1 is PRHDT, CDR2 FYEKMQ, per germline (reference sequence). Between the trimmed V and J ends, which lost 6 bases and 11 bases, there was a span of 25 bases. CDR3 length: 15 amino acids. The chain's CDR3 is CASSITHETSVGQYF. In DNA form, the CDR3 reads TGTGCCAGCAGTATTACCCATGAGACCTCAGTGGGTCAGTACTTC. Drawing the rest from reference TRBV13 and TRBJ2-5, the complete variable domain is AAGVIQSPRHLIKEKRETATLKCYPIPRHDTVYWYQQGPGQDPQFLISFYEKMQSDKGSIPDRFSAQQFSDYHSELNMSSLELGDSALYFCASSITHETSVGQYFGPGTRLLVL.

This sequence joins TRBV29-1 and TRBJ2-1; D unclear. CDR1 is SQVTM and CDR2 is ANQGSEA in the germline V gene. This CDR3 has 14 amino acids. V lost 3 bases to trimming and J lost 5 bases, with 14 bases between them. CDR3 region: CSVDSGLDHNEQFF. Here the CDR3 DNA reads TGCAGCGTTGACTCCGGATTAGACCACAATGAGCAGTTCTTC.

CDR3 sequence: CASSSPGAGGLTDTQYF. The DNA of the CDR3 is TGTGCCAGCAGTTCCCCGGGTGCGGGAGGCCTCACAGATACGCAGTATTTT. The chain couples TRBV12-3 or TRBV12-4 to TRBJ2-3; 8 nucleotides line up with TRBD2. There are 17 residues in the CDR3. J lost 2 bases, V lost 4 bases, and 11 bases had no gene match.

The chain carries TRBV27 and TRBJ1-2; D not resolved. The germline CDR1 and CDR2 sequences are MNHEY and SMNVEV (reference sequence). The V end was cut by 4 bases, the J end by 5 bases, with 17 bases between. This CDR3 is 15 amino acids long. The CDR3 region has the DNA TGTGCCAGCAGTTCCTCAACCACAGCGGGTTATGGCTACACCTTC. Protein product: CASSSSTTAGYGYTF.

The rearrangement joins TRBV12-3 or TRBV12-4 to TRBJ1-5, with 9 bases aligning to TRBD1. The CDR3 loop spans 14 amino acids. Trimming removed 5 bases from V and 7 bases from J; junction bases left unmatched: 6. CDR3 in amino acids: CASSGTGIPQPQHF. DNA of the CDR3: TGTGCCAGCAGTGGGACAGGGATTCCGCAGCCCCAGCATTTT.

The chain links TRBV29-1 to TRBJ1-5; D might be TRBD1 (5 bases). V lost 4 bases and J lost 1, with 11 bases in between. The CDR3 consists of 14 residues. Germline-derived CDR1 and CDR2 are SQVTM and ANQGSEA. CDR3 in DNA: TGCAGCGTTGCCCGGGACGGCAGCAATCAGCCCCAGCATTTT. Its translation is CSVARDGSNQPQHF.

This clonotype was observed at least ten times. The chain is built from TRBV15 and TRBJ2-1; 10 bases align to TRBD2. The CDR3 is made up of 18 amino acids. J lost 2 bases, V lost 0 bases, and 7 bases had no gene match. Germline V gives CDR1 LNHNV, CDR2 YYDKDF (reference sequence). The CDR3 loop reads CATSRDPKREGPYNEQFF. CDR3 bases: TGTGCCACCAGCAGAGATCCCAAGCGGGAGGGGCCCTACAATGAGCAGTTCTTC.

In this sample, this clonotype turned up once. The chain recombines TRBV24-1 with TRBJ2-7; D ambiguous. Germline CDR1 is KGHDR and CDR2 is SFDVKD. V lost 4 bases and J lost 1, with 10 bases in between. The CDR3 sequence is 14 residues long. Here the CDR3 DNA reads TGTGCCACCAGTGACCGCAGCGAATCCTACGAGCAGTACTTC. Protein sequence: CATSDRSESYEQYF.

The chain is built from TRBV19 and TRBJ1-1, with D possibly TRBD1 on 5 matching bases. Germline loops: CDR1 LNHDA, CDR2 SQIVND (reference sequence). Trimming took off 3 bases at V and 1 base at J, with 15 bases between the two ends. The CDR3 is made up of 16 amino acids. The CDR3 bases are TGTGCCAGTAGTATGGAGTGGGGCGTCCCGAACACTGAAGCTTTCTTT. This gives the protein CASSMEWGVPNTEAFF.

V usage is TRBV12-3 or TRBV12-4 and J usage is TRBJ2-1, with D unclear. This CDR3 region has 14 residues. The germline V and J ends were trimmed by 0 bases and 6 bases, with 9 bases remaining between them. The CDR3 loop is CASSLAAKINEQFF. DNA of the CDR3: TGTGCCAGCAGTTTAGCGGCGAAAATCAATGAGCAGTTCTTC.

The sample holds a few counts of this clonotype. This sequence joins TRBV5-1 and TRBJ2-1; 10 nucleotides match TRBD2. Germline-derived CDR1 and CDR2 are SGHRS and YFSETQ. V shed 9 bases, J shed 5 bases, and the junction held 5 bases outside the gene matches. The CDR3 runs to 13 residues. The CDR3 region has the DNA TGCGCCACTAGGACTAGCGGACACAATGAGCAGTTCTTC. This sequence encodes CATRTSGHNEQFF.

V is TRBV6-2 or TRBV6-3 and J is TRBJ2-7; a weak D match, TRBD1 (5 bases). The V end lost 11 bases, the J end lost 2 bases, and 13 bases lay between the germline ends. In germline, CDR1 is MNHEY, CDR2 SVGEGT. This CDR3 spans 12 amino acids. The CDR3 here is CASTPGTYEQYF. The CDR3 DNA is TGTGCCTCGACCCCAGGGACCTACGAGCAGTACTTC.

This clonotype was observed a few times. V is TRBV21-1 and J is TRBJ2-7; the D call TRBD1 from the table was never checked on the DNA. TRBV21-1 is listed as a pseudogene. The CDR3 sequence is 16 residues long. CDR3 protein: CASSPQGALPTYEQYF. CDR3 sequence (DNA): TGTGCCAGCAGCCCCCAGGGGGCACTACCTACCTACGAGCAGTACTTC.

The chain recombines TRBV10-3 with TRBJ2-7; perhaps D is TRBD1 or TRBD2 (6 bases each). V dropped 6 bases and J dropped 0 bases, with 12 bases sitting between them. Germline-derived CDR1 and CDR2 are ENHRY and SYGVKD. The CDR3 length is 14 residues. This CDR3 reads CAIREGGSSYEQYF. The CDR3 coding sequence is TGTGCCATCAGGGAGGGGGGTAGCTCCTACGAGCAGTACTTC.